Listed below are T cell receptor beta chains from one sample, sequenced in a study of OX40 agonist ivuxolimab in advanced cancers. Data came from immunoSEQ multiplex PCR; TCRdb stores just in-frame clones and leaves some out. Counted here are roughly 40,000 clones, 85% to 90% occurring once; the ten biggest clones make up over 5.5%. Specimen: CD4+ or CD8+ T cells sorted from blood, collected in a trial of the OX40 agonist ivuxolimab. The receptors here all came from an adult with an advanced solid tumor such as melanoma, head and neck, liver or kidney cancer. Each CDR3 is given with its conserved first and last residue. A D gene is named only where the DNA matches it firmly. Rows may omit the clone size; those that give it use once, few, many or a size class.

clone size: -; V gene: TRBV10-3; CDR3 length: 16; D gene: -; J gene: TRBJ2-3; CDR3 protein: CAISESRQGSGDTQYF; CDR3 DNA: TGTGCCATCAGTGAGTCGAGGCAGGGGAGTGGAGATACGCAGTATTTT
clone size: once; V gene: TRBV19; CDR3 length: 11; D gene: -; J gene: TRBJ2-1; CDR3 protein: CASEGEGGRVF; CDR3 DNA: TGTGCCAGTGAAGGAGAAGGTGGGCGCGTCTTC
clone size: -; V gene: TRBV6-1; CDR3 length: 12; D gene: -; J gene: TRBJ2-1; CDR3 protein: CASNTRPREQFF; CDR3 DNA: TGTGCCAGCAATACTAGACCCCGTGAGCAGTTCTTC
clone size: -; V gene: TRBV12-5; CDR3 length: 13; D gene: -; J gene: TRBJ2-5; CDR3 protein: CASGTLASETQYF; CDR3 DNA: TGTGCTAGTGGTACCCTAGCTTCAGAGACCCAGTACTTC
clone size: -; V gene: TRBV7-3; CDR3 length: 15; D gene: TRBD1; J gene: TRBJ2-3; CDR3 protein: CASSSRGTGADTQYF; CDR3 DNA: TGTGCCAGCAGCAGTAGGGGGACAGGGGCTGATACGCAGTATTTT
clone size: -; V gene: TRBV27; CDR3 length: 16; D gene: -; J gene: TRBJ2-7; CDR3 protein: CASSLSRFESSYEQYF; CDR3 DNA: TGTGCCAGCAGTTTATCGAGGTTCGAGAGCTCCTACGAGCAGTACTTC
clone size: -; V gene: TRBV25-1; CDR3 length: 13; D gene: -; J gene: TRBJ1-2; CDR3 protein: CASSAHRFDGYTF; CDR3 DNA: TGTGCCAGCAGTGCCCACAGGTTCGATGGCTACACCTTC
clone size: once; V gene: TRBV4-1; CDR3 length: 15; D gene: -; J gene: TRBJ1-5; CDR3 protein: CASSQDRGVGQPQHF; CDR3 DNA: TGCGCCAGCAGCCAAGATAGGGGGGTCGGTCAGCCCCAGCATTTT
clone size: -; V gene: TRBV5-4; CDR3 length: 15; D gene: -; J gene: TRBJ2-7; CDR3 protein: CASSLIQGGRHEQYF; CDR3 DNA: TGTGCCAGCAGCCTGATTCAGGGGGGTCGCCACGAGCAGTACTTC
clone size: -; V gene: TRBV19; CDR3 length: 16; D gene: TRBD1; J gene: TRBJ1-5; CDR3 protein: CASSRTGTAINQPQHF; CDR3 DNA: TGTGCCAGTAGTCGCACCGGGACAGCTATCAATCAGCCCCAGCATTTT
clone size: -; V gene: TRBV7-8; CDR3 length: 15; D gene: -; J gene: TRBJ1-5; CDR3 protein: CASSLLDMAGQPQHF; CDR3 DNA: TGTGCCAGCAGCTTACTGGATATGGCTGGTCAGCCCCAGCATTTT
clone size: -; V gene: TRBV28; CDR3 length: 12; D gene: -; J gene: TRBJ2-7; CDR3 protein: CASIGGNYEQYF; CDR3 DNA: TGTGCCAGCATTGGCGGAAACTACGAGCAGTACTTC
clone size: -; V gene: TRBV29-1; CDR3 length: 13; D gene: -; J gene: TRBJ1-2; CDR3 protein: CSVTKGTNYGYTF; CDR3 DNA: TGCAGCGTTACCAAAGGGACCAACTATGGCTACACCTTC
clone size: -; V gene: TRBV28; CDR3 length: 14; D gene: -; J gene: TRBJ2-7; CDR3 protein: CASSLWDASYEQYF; CDR3 DNA: TGTGCCAGCAGTTTATGGGACGCTTCCTACGAGCAGTACTTC
clone size: -; V gene: TRBV30; CDR3 length: 8; D gene: -; J gene: TRBJ1-1; CDR3 protein: CAIGEAFF; CDR3 DNA: TGTGCAATCGGAGAAGCTTTCTTT
clone size: -; V gene: TRBV29-1; CDR3 length: 11; D gene: -; J gene: TRBJ2-3; CDR3 protein: CSVEKADTQYF; CDR3 DNA: TGCAGCGTTGAGAAGGCGGATACGCAGTATTTT
clone size: -; V gene: TRBV5-1; CDR3 length: 15; D gene: -; J gene: TRBJ2-1; CDR3 protein: CASSLVPRERNEQFF; CDR3 DNA: TGCGCCAGCAGCTTGGTGCCCCGAGAAAGGAATGAGCAGTTCTTC
clone size: -; V gene: TRBV12-5; CDR3 length: 12; D gene: -; J gene: TRBJ1-2; CDR3 protein: CASGWQGSGYTF; CDR3 DNA: TGTGCTAGTGGTTGGCAGGGGTCTGGCTACACCTTC
clone size: -; V gene: TRBV28; CDR3 length: 15; D gene: TRBD2; J gene: TRBJ2-7; CDR3 protein: CASSLWVTSEYEQYF; CDR3 DNA: TGTGCCAGCAGTTTATGGGTAACTAGCGAATACGAGCAGTACTTC
clone size: -; V gene: TRBV7-7; CDR3 length: 14; D gene: -; J gene: TRBJ2-7; CDR3 protein: CASSSRADSHEQYF; CDR3 DNA: TGTGCTAGCAGCTCAAGGGCGGACTCCCACGAGCAGTACTTC
clone size: once; V gene: TRBV27; CDR3 length: 14; D gene: -; J gene: TRBJ1-1; CDR3 protein: CASNSGRRNTEAFF; CDR3 DNA: TGTGCCAGCAACTCGGGAAGAAGGAACACTGAAGCTTTCTTT
clone size: -; V gene: TRBV7-9; CDR3 length: 12; D gene: -; J gene: TRBJ2-3; CDR3 protein: CASSLSSDTQYF; CDR3 DNA: TGTGCCAGCAGCCTATCCTCGGATACGCAGTATTTT
clone size: -; V gene: TRBV28; CDR3 length: 13; D gene: -; J gene: TRBJ2-7; CDR3 protein: CASVESVSYEQYF; CDR3 DNA: TGTGCCAGCGTAGAAAGCGTCTCCTACGAGCAGTACTTC
clone size: -; V gene: TRBV5-4; CDR3 length: 15; D gene: TRBD1; J gene: TRBJ2-7; CDR3 protein: CASSASGQRGYEQYF; CDR3 DNA: TGTGCCAGCAGCGCGTCGGGACAGAGAGGCTACGAGCAGTACTTC
clone size: -; V gene: TRBV5-4; CDR3 length: 16; D gene: TRBD2; J gene: TRBJ2-5; CDR3 protein: CASSPRRTSGEETQYF; CDR3 DNA: TGTGCCAGCAGCCCACGCCGGACTAGCGGAGAAGAGACCCAGTACTTC
clone size: -; V gene: TRBV9; CDR3 length: 16; D gene: -; J gene: TRBJ2-6; CDR3 protein: CASSVSPSSGANVLTF; CDR3 DNA: TGTGCCAGCAGCGTAAGTCCGAGCTCTGGGGCCAACGTCCTGACTTTC
clone size: once; V gene: TRBV5-1; CDR3 length: 19; D gene: TRBD1; J gene: TRBJ2-1; CDR3 protein: CASSLDRQGALVRDNEQFF; CDR3 DNA: TGCGCCAGCAGCTTGGACCGACAGGGGGCTCTCGTAAGGGACAATGAGCAGTTCTTC
clone size: -; V gene: TRBV19; CDR3 length: 16; D gene: -; J gene: TRBJ1-5; CDR3 protein: CASSIGGSNLNQPQHF; CDR3 DNA: TGTGCCAGTAGTATTGGAGGGTCGAATCTCAATCAGCCCCAGCATTTT
clone size: -; V gene: TRBV27; CDR3 length: 19; D gene: TRBD2; J gene: TRBJ2-5; CDR3 protein: CASRPIRTSGIRRQETQYF; CDR3 DNA: TGTGCCAGCAGACCGATAAGGACTAGCGGGATAAGGCGCCAAGAGACCCAGTACTTC
clone size: -; V gene: TRBV2; CDR3 length: 15; D gene: TRBD1; J gene: TRBJ1-1; CDR3 protein: CASRTDRTMNTEAFF; CDR3 DNA: TGTGCCAGCAGAACGGACAGGACTATGAACACTGAAGCTTTCTTT
clone size: once; V gene: TRBV30; CDR3 length: 12; D gene: -; J gene: TRBJ1-4; CDR3 protein: CAWSVRGEKLFF; CDR3 DNA: TGTGCCTGGAGTGTACGAGGGGAAAAACTGTTTTTT
clone size: -; V gene: TRBV2; CDR3 length: 15; D gene: TRBD1; J gene: TRBJ2-7; CDR3 protein: CATVPGTGVWNEQYF; CDR3 DNA: TGTGCCACCGTTCCTGGGACAGGGGTATGGAACGAGCAGTACTTC
clone size: -; V gene: TRBV5-1; CDR3 length: 16; D gene: TRBD1; J gene: TRBJ1-5; CDR3 protein: CASSPSSGGGNQPQHF; CDR3 DNA: TGCGCCAGCAGCCCCTCCTCAGGGGGGGGCAATCAGCCCCAGCATTTT
clone size: -; V gene: TRBV30; CDR3 length: 12; D gene: -; J gene: TRBJ1-1; CDR3 protein: CAWSWGNTEAFF; CDR3 DNA: TGTGCCTGGAGTTGGGGGAACACTGAAGCTTTCTTT
clone size: -; V gene: TRBV28; CDR3 length: 14; D gene: -; J gene: TRBJ2-7; CDR3 protein: CASSQDPLSYEQYF; CDR3 DNA: TGTGCCAGCAGCCAGGATCCACTCTCCTACGAGCAGTACTTC
clone size: -; V gene: TRBV7-3; CDR3 length: 14; D gene: -; J gene: TRBJ2-3; CDR3 protein: CASSLIGGADTQYF; CDR3 DNA: TGTGCCAGCAGCTTAATTGGGGGAGCAGATACGCAGTATTTT
clone size: -; V gene: TRBV5-4; CDR3 length: 16; D gene: -; J gene: TRBJ2-2; CDR3 protein: CASSPTSGANTGELFF; CDR3 DNA: TGTGCCAGCAGCCCTACCTCAGGAGCAAACACCGGGGAGCTGTTTTTT
clone size: -; V gene: TRBV6-1; CDR3 length: 13; D gene: -; J gene: TRBJ2-7; CDR3 protein: CASSQAKSYEQYF; CDR3 DNA: TGTGCCAGCAGCCAGGCAAAGTCCTACGAGCAGTACTTC
clone size: -; V gene: TRBV25-1; CDR3 length: 11; D gene: -; J gene: TRBJ2-5; CDR3 protein: CASSGQETQYF; CDR3 DNA: TGTGCCAGCAGTGGTCAAGAGACCCAGTACTTC
clone size: few; V gene: TRBV15; CDR3 length: 15; D gene: TRBD2; J gene: TRBJ2-5; CDR3 protein: CATSRRAGIQETQYF; CDR3 DNA: TGTGCCACCAGCAGGCGAGCGGGGATCCAAGAGACCCAGTACTTC